The clone carrying this TCR beta chain was counted a few times. Its specificity is not known. The data were taken from a study of T cell repertoires in cytomegalovirus infection. Study at large: Public TCR beta signatures were indicative of both CMV infection and a matching HLA type. Whole-study results and caveats: Ex vivo responses were dominated by HLA-C-restricted CMV-specific TCR beta clonotypes.

Each CDR3 protein is one row after TCRdb ran MiXCR on the reads. Counted here are around 100,000 distinct CDR3 sequences, about 22% occurring once; the ten biggest clones make up roughly two fifths. The CDR3 extends over 15 amino acids. Unmatched junction bases numbered 3, after V lost 3 bases and J lost 1 base. CDR1 and CDR2 from the germline V gene are SEHNR and FQNEAQ (reference sequence). The clonotype was recovered from a human donor in good health (CMV status not recorded). Some clones in this sample may be carry-over from other donors' samples. Sequencing was done on a sample of CD8+ T cells from PBMCs. This chain uses TRBV7-9 with TRBJ2-5; 9 nucleotides agree with TRBD1. CDR3 sequence (DNA): TGTGCCAGCAGCTTGCGGGGACAGGGCCAAGAGACCCAGTACTTC. It is translated as CASSLRGQGQETQYF. The whole variable domain, remainder taken from reference TRBV7-9 and TRBJ2-5, is DTGVSQNPRHKITKRGQNVTFRCDPISEHNRLYWYRQTLGQGPEFLTYFQNEAQLEKSRLLSDRFSAERPKGSFSTLEIQRTEQGDSAMYLCASSLRGQGQETQYFGPGTRLLVL.